This T cell receptor (beta chain) is drawn from a study of blood T cell repertoires in COVID-19. Some clones are missing from TCRdb's copy, which holds only in-frame ones; the method was immunoSEQ multiplex PCR. The data contain 200,000 to 250,000 clones, 87% of them singletons. Participant-given clinical history determined each cohort assignment. Two negative PCRs, clearance, or symptom resolution were required of recovered Cohort 3 donors. Germline CDR1 is SNHLY and CDR2 is FYNNEI. The CDR3 length is 12 residues. Trimming removed 7 bases at V and 1 base at J, with 8 bases between. The specimen was PBMCs or T cells enriched from blood (not recorded which). This TCR derives from a man younger than 40 who had recovered from COVID-19. V gene TRBV2 combines with J gene TRBJ2-7, with D possibly TRBD1 on 5 matching bases. This CDR3 reads CASKQGSYEQYF. The CDR3 coding sequence is TGTGCCAGCAAGCAGGGTTCCTACGAGCAGTACTTC.